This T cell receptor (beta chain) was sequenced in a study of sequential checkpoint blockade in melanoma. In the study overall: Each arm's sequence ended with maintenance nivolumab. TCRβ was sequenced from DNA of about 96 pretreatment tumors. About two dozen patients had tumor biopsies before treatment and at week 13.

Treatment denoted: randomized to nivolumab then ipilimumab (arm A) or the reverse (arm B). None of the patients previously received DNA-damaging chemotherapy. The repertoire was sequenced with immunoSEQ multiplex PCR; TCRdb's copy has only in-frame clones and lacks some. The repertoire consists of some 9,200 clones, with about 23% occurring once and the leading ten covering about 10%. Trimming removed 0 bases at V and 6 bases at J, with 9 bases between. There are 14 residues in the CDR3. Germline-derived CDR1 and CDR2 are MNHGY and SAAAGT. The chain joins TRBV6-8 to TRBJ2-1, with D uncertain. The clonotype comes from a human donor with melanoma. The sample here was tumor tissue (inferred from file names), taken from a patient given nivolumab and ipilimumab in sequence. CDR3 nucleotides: TGTGCCAGCAGTTACTCGGCAGACGGCAATGAGCAGTTCTTC. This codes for CASSYSADGNEQFF.